The 23 T cell receptor beta chains given below trace back to one sample, sequenced in a study of shared clonotypes between healthy human individuals. Data came from immunoSEQ multiplex PCR; TCRdb stores just in-frame clones and leaves some out. The sample has hundreds of thousands of clones, roughly four fifths seen once; the top ten hold about 12%. Sequenced sample: PBMCs. These receptors originate from a woman between 40 and 50 years old in good health. Some clones in this sample may be carry-over from other donors' samples.

At least ten counts were recorded for this clone. The rearrangement links TRBV7-9 to TRBJ2-5; TRBD2 matches at 7 bases. The better agreement between TRBJ2-7 and the DNA end casts doubt on the J call. The CDR3 extends over 16 amino acids. The V gene's germline CDR1 is SEHNR and CDR2 FQNEAQ (reference sequence). In nucleotides, the CDR3 is TGTGCCAGCAGCTTAGCGGGAGGGCCCACTAGATACGAGCAGTACTTC. This gives the protein CASSLAGGPTRYEQYF.

The J gene is TRBJ1-3, the V gene TRBV28; maybe TRBD1 (5 bases). The CDR3 spans 15 residues. Per the germline V gene, CDR1 is MDHEN and CDR2 is SYDVKM. Between the trimmed V and J ends, which lost 2 bases and 0 bases, there was a span of 8 bases. The chain's CDR3 is CASSLPRVSGNTIYF. CDR3 coding DNA: TGTGCCAGCAGTTTACCCAGGGTCTCTGGAAACACCATATATTTT.

The chain combines TRBV29-1 with TRBJ2-1, with unresolved D. The CDR3 loop spans 15 amino acids. Germline V lookup: CDR1 SQVTM, CDR2 ANQGSEA. Trimming left V 4 bases short and J 0 bases short, with 13 bases between. CDR3 region: CSVVPDVSSYNEQFF. For the CDR3, the DNA is TGCAGCGTTGTCCCTGACGTGAGCTCCTACAATGAGCAGTTCTTC.

The chain joins TRBV2 to TRBJ2-1; tentatively, D is TRBD2 (6 bases). The CDR3 consists of 14 residues. The ends were cut back, 6 bases at V and 4 bases at J, with 13 bases in the middle. Germline assignment: CDR1 SNHLY and CDR2 FYNNEI. Here the CDR3 reads CASRGLEGYNEQFF. The CDR3 coding sequence is TGTGCCAGCAGGGGATTGGAGGGGTACAATGAGCAGTTCTTC.

V is TRBV15 and J is TRBJ2-5; D call uncertain. This CDR3 has 13 amino acids. V was shortened by 2 bases and J by 5 bases, with 9 bases between the two germline ends. Germline loops: CDR1 LNHNV, CDR2 YYDKDF (reference sequence). The DNA of the CDR3 is TGTGCCACCAGCAGACAGTCGCCGGAGACCCAGTACTTC. Translation gives CATSRQSPETQYF.

A few counts support this clone. This chain joins TRBV6-5 and TRBJ1-2; perhaps TRBD1 as D (5 bases). CDR1 MNHEY and CDR2 SVGAGI come from the germline V gene. The CDR3 totals 14 residues. V dropped 8 bases and J dropped 0 bases, with 13 bases sitting between them. CDR3: CASSPLTANYGYTF. CDR3 DNA sequence: TGTGCCAGCTCGCCGCTGACAGCTAACTATGGCTACACCTTC.

The rearrangement uses TRBV5-4 and TRBJ2-5; TRBD2 aligns across 10 bases. V shed 1 base, J shed 5 bases, and the junction held 5 bases outside the gene matches. Per the germline V gene, CDR1 is SGHNT and CDR2 is YYREEE (reference sequence). The CDR3 has 15 amino acids. CDR3 sequence reads: CASSLTSSGSETQYF. CDR3 nucleotides: TGTGCCAGCAGCTTGACGTCTAGCGGGAGCGAGACCCAGTACTTC.

CDR3 sequence reads: CASSDARRATNEKLFF. The CDR3 nucleotides are TGCGCCAGCAGTGACGCCAGACGCGCAACTAATGAAAAACTGTTTTTT. The chain links TRBV10-2 to TRBJ1-4; D call uncertain. V was cut by 3 bases and J by 0 bases, with 11 bases left in between. The CDR3 consists of 16 residues. Looked up from germline, CDR1 is WSHSY and CDR2 is SAAADI.

The gene calls are TRBV5-4 and TRBJ1-4; 9 nucleotides match TRBD1. V dropped 2 bases and J dropped 8; count of bases not matched to a gene: 4. In germline, CDR1 is SGHNT, CDR2 YYREEE (reference sequence). CDR3 length: 14 amino acids. CDR3 nucleotides: TGTGCCAGCAGCTTTGACAGGGGGAGCGAAAAACTGTTTTTT. It specifies CASSFDRGSEKLFF.

This rearrangement joins TRBV7-3 to TRBJ2-2, with TRBD1 identical over 7 bases. V lost 5 bases, J lost 6 bases, and 9 bases stayed unmatched. Germline CDR1 reads SGHTA; CDR2 reads FQGTGA. The CDR3 length is 15 residues. DNA for the CDR3: TGTGCCAGCAGCCCCGACAGGGATGGGGCCGGGGAGCTGTTTTTT. Encoded protein: CASSPDRDGAGELFF. The full variable domain, in which reference TRBV7-3 and TRBJ2-2 provide the parts outside the CDR3, is GAGVSQTPSNKVTEKGKYVELRCDPISGHTALYWYRQSLGQGPEFLIYFQGTGAADDSGLPNDRFFAVRPEGSVSTLKIQRTERGDSAVYLCASSPDRDGAGELFFGEGSRLTVL.

This clone has a handful of counts. The rearrangement links TRBV28 to TRBJ1-4; tentatively, D is TRBD1 (6 bases). V was pared by 5 bases and J by 8 bases, with 18 bases between. The V gene's germline CDR1 is MDHEN and CDR2 SYDVKM. The CDR3 is made up of 15 amino acids. The CDR3 region is CASSTSRGGREKLFF. CDR3 bases: TGTGCCAGCAGTACCTCCAGGGGAGGTAGGGAAAAACTGTTTTTT.

This chain joins TRBV5-1 and TRBJ2-5; either TRBD1 or TRBD2 may fit D (5 bases each). Germline V gene sequence: CDR1 SGHRS, CDR2 YFSETQ. Trimming removed 7 bases at V and 0 bases at J, with 13 bases between. CDR3 length: 14 residues. CDR3 in DNA: TGCGCCAGCGGGGTAATGGGGGACCAAGAGACCCAGTACTTC. Translating it yields CASGVMGDQETQYF.

The J gene is TRBJ2-7, the V gene TRBV5-6; weak D call: TRBD2 (5 bases). The germline V gene has CDR1 SGHDT and CDR2 YYEEEE. The CDR3 has 15 residues. V was cut by 2 bases and J by 0 bases, with 12 bases left in between. The CDR3 DNA follows: TGTGCCAGCAGCTTCCTAGCTCGCAGCTCCTACGAGCAGTACTTC. Residues: CASSFLARSSYEQYF.

On this clone: A far larger clone is only one base removed, so a read error is likely. V is TRBV5-1 and J is TRBJ2-1; tentatively, D is TRBD1 (6 bases). This CDR3 contains 17 residues. Per germline, CDR1 SGHRS and CDR2 YFSETQ. In DNA form, the CDR3 reads TGCGCCGGCAGCCCCGCTACTGGGACGCTTACAGGGAATGAGCAGTTCTTC. This gives the protein CAGSPATGTLTGNEQFF.

The chain joins TRBV5-4 to TRBJ1-2; D unclear. There are 13 residues in the CDR3. Germline lookup yields CDR1 SGHNT and CDR2 YYREEE (reference sequence). Between the trimmed V and J ends, which lost 0 bases and 4 bases, there was a span of 7 bases. In nucleotides, the CDR3 is TGTGCCAGCAGCTTGGACAGCACCTATGGCTACACCTTC. Translating gives CASSLDSTYGYTF.

This chain uses TRBV5-1 with TRBJ2-7, with TRBD1 identical over 9 bases. The CDR3 length is 15 residues. V shed 4 bases and J 2 bases; nucleotides not matched to a gene: 7. The germline CDR1 and CDR2 sequences are SGHRS and YFSETQ. The CDR3 is CASSPMGQGTYEQYF. The CDR3, as DNA: TGCGCCAGCAGCCCGATGGGACAGGGAACCTACGAGCAGTACTTC.

DNA for the CDR3: TGTGCCATCAGTGAGACAGCAACAAGCTCCTACGAGCAGTACTTC. Protein: CAISETATSSYEQYF. The genes are TRBV10-3 and TRBJ2-7; D gene ambiguous. Between the trimmed V and J ends, which lost 2 bases and 0 bases, there was a span of 11 bases. CDR3 length: 15 residues. Germline V lookup: CDR1 ENHRY, CDR2 SYGVKD.

The J gene is TRBJ1-1, the V gene TRBV7-2, with D perhaps TRBD1 (6 bases). The germline CDR1 and CDR2 sequences are SGHTA and FQGNSA. V was pared by 2 bases and J by 5 bases, with 15 bases between. The CDR3 runs 15 residues. The CDR3 DNA reads as TGTGCCAGCAGCTTATACGGGGGCGCGCAAACTGAAGCTTTCTTT. Protein product: CASSLYGGAQTEAFF.

Points on this clone: Other DNA sequences within the sample encode an identical CDR3. This chain links TRBV29-1 with TRBJ1-1; 7 bases map to TRBD1. Germline lookup yields CDR1 SQVTM and CDR2 ANQGSEA. Trimming took 7 bases from V and 3 from J; bases not matched to a gene: 5. The length of the CDR3 is 12 residues. The CDR3 DNA reads as TGCAGCGCCCGGGACAGAGACACTGAAGCTTTCTTT. As protein: CSARDRDTEAFF.

The chain uses TRBV29-1 and TRBJ1-4, with D hard to call. V shed 6 bases and J shed 8 bases, with 22 bases lying between them. From germline, CDR1 is SQVTM and CDR2 ANQGSEA. CDR3 length: 15 residues. The chain's CDR3 is CSVPKPGFGSEKLFF. The DNA for the CDR3 is TGCAGCGTCCCTAAACCGGGATTTGGGAGCGAAAAACTGTTTTTT. Filled out from reference TRBV29-1 and TRBJ1-4, the complete variable domain reads SAVISQKPSRDICQRGTSLTIQCQVDSQVTMMFWYRQQPGQSLTLIATANQGSEATYESGFVIDKFPISRPNLTFSTLTVSNMSPEDSSIYLCSVPKPGFGSEKLFFGSGTQLSVL.

V usage is TRBV28 and J usage is TRBJ1-2; 7 bases are shared with TRBD1. Germline values: CDR1 MDHEN, CDR2 SYDVKM. This CDR3 has 12 amino acids. J gave up 2 bases and V 8 bases, and 2 bases lay outside the gene matches. CDR3 amino acids: CASGQVNYGYTF. For the CDR3, the DNA is TGTGCCAGCGGACAGGTGAACTATGGCTACACCTTC.

The chain employs TRBV5-1 and TRBJ2-7; 7 nucleotides line up with TRBD1. J lost 2 bases, V lost 4 bases, and 6 bases had no gene match. The CDR3 covers 14 residues. Looked up from germline, CDR1 is SGHRS and CDR2 is YFSETQ. The CDR3, as DNA: TGCGCCAGCAGCCTCGGGACAGCCACCTACGAGCAGTACTTC. Translating gives CASSLGTATYEQYF. The full variable domain, in which reference TRBV5-1 and TRBJ2-7 provide the parts outside the CDR3, is KAGVTQTPRYLIKTRGQQVTLSCSPISGHRSVSWYQQTPGQGLQFLFEYFSETQRNKGNFPGRFSGRQFSNSRSEMNVSTLELGDSALYLCASSLGTATYEQYFGPGTRLTVT.

There are a few counts of this clone. The rearrangement uses TRBV5-1 and TRBJ2-7, with D unresolved. The CDR3 sequence is 15 residues long. The V gene lost 5 bases and the J gene lost 0 bases, with 15 bases spanning the gap. Germline V gives CDR1 SGHRS, CDR2 YFSETQ. This chain's CDR3 is CASRKTADYSYEQYF. The DNA for the CDR3 is TGCGCCAGCAGAAAAACCGCAGATTACTCCTACGAGCAGTACTTC.